Below, 17 T cell receptor beta chains from the same sample are listed, as sequenced in a study of control samples from healthy donors and cancer patients. Sequencing was performed with immunoSEQ multiplex PCR; in TCRdb, only in-frame clones are kept and a portion is missing. This sample has 150,000 or so clones; around 92% occur once, and the top ten carry about 2.2%. Sequencing was carried out using blood. All receptors derive from a woman in her fifties or sixties in good health.

The V gene is TRBV4-1, the J gene TRBJ2-1; D unresolved. The germline V gene has CDR1 MGHRA and CDR2 YSYEKL. The CDR3 runs to 14 residues. The ends were cut back, 6 bases at V and 7 bases at J, with 16 bases in the middle. The CDR3 reads CASRPQDPLNEQFF. CDR3 DNA sequence: TGCGCCAGCAGGCCTCAGGACCCCTTGAATGAGCAGTTCTTC.

In this sample, this clone turned up once. The chain recombines TRBV2 with TRBJ2-5; no firm D call. Germline V gives CDR1 SNHLY, CDR2 FYNNEI. CDR3 size: 13 residues. The V gene lost 5 bases and the J gene lost 4 bases, with 11 bases spanning the gap. CDR3 DNA sequence: TGTGCCAGCAGTCGGAACAAACTAGAGACCCAGTACTTC. Translation: CASSRNKLETQYF.

This CDR3 reads CASSHLRLAGALYNEQFF. In nucleotides, the CDR3 is TGTGCCAGCAGCCATCTCCGACTAGCGGGAGCATTATACAATGAGCAGTTCTTC. The chain links TRBV7-6 to TRBJ2-1, with 12 bases aligning to TRBD2. Trimming took 5 bases from V and 4 from J; bases not matched to a gene: 12. The CDR3 is made up of 18 amino acids. CDR1 and CDR2 (germline): SGHVS, FNYEAQ.

The chain carries TRBV6-5 and TRBJ1-1; D is ambiguous. Trimming stripped 3 bases from V and 1 base from J, with 9 bases between. This CDR3 is 14 amino acids long. Germline CDR1 reads MNHEY; CDR2 reads SVGAGI. The CDR3 coding sequence is TGTGCCAGCAGTTATAGGACCGAGAACACTGAAGCTTTCTTT. This sequence encodes CASSYRTENTEAFF.

The genes are TRBV7-9 and TRBJ1-3, with D perhaps TRBD1 (6 bases). The length of the CDR3 is 14 residues. Germline V gene data show CDR1 as SEHNR and CDR2 as FQNEAQ (reference sequence). V was clipped by 5 bases and J by 4 bases, with 12 bases between them. Written as DNA, the CDR3 is TGTGCCAGCAGCCAGGGGTTGAGGGGAAACACCATATATTTT. Amino acid sequence: CASSQGLRGNTIYF.

The gene calls are TRBV11-3 and TRBJ2-1, with TRBD2 as a possible D gene (5 bases). Germline-derived CDR1 and CDR2 are SGHNT and YENEEA. The V and J ends lost 6 bases and 2 bases respectively, with 20 bases between them. The CDR3 totals 17 residues. DNA of the CDR3: TGTGCCAGCAGTAGGAGGAAAGGGAACGCTCCCTACAATGAGCAGTTCTTC. Residues: CASSRRKGNAPYNEQFF.

Remarks on this clone: The junction does not match germline at one end; this may be a read error. This chain links TRBV18 with TRBJ1-1; D is undetermined. Germline lookup yields CDR1 KGHSH and CDR2 LQKENI. The CDR3 is 13 amino acids. CDR3 sequence: CASSPPVKTEAFF. CDR3 bases: TGTGCCAGCTCACCCCCGGTGAAAACTGAAGCTTTCTTT. Supplemented by reference TRBV18 and TRBJ1-1, the full variable domain reads NAGVMQNPRHLVRRRGQEARLRCSPMKGHSHVYWYRQLPEEGLKFMVYLQKENIIDESGMPKERFSAEFPKEGPSILRIQQVVRGDSAAYFCASSPPVKTEAFFGQGTRLTVV.

J is TRBJ1-4 and V is TRBV10-3; 9 bases are shared with TRBD1. This CDR3 is built from 16 residues. The ends lost 4 bases at V and 6 bases at J; junction bases unmatched: 9. The germline gives CDR1 ENHRY, CDR2 SYGVKD. The CDR3 loop is CAISGETGGRDEKLFF. The CDR3 DNA follows: TGTGCCATCAGTGGAGAGACAGGGGGGCGCGATGAAAAACTGTTTTTT.

The chain carries TRBV19 and TRBJ1-6, with a tentative D call TRBD1 (5 bases). Trimming pared 7 bases from V and 10 bases from J, leaving 14 bases between. CDR3 length: 13 residues. From germline, CDR1 is LNHDA and CDR2 SQIVND (reference sequence). In DNA form, the CDR3 reads TGTGCCAGTATGTCGCAGGGAAACTCACCCCTCCACTTT. Its protein is CASMSQGNSPLHF.

The chain has TRBV3-1 (or the pseudogene TRBV3-2) and TRBJ1-2; D unresolved. CDR3 length: 18 amino acids. Germline V lookup: CDR1 LGHDT, CDR2 YNNKEL (reference sequence). Trimming took off 2 bases at V and 0 bases at J, with 19 bases between the two ends. CDR3 in DNA: TGTGCCAGCAGCCAAAAGAACCGAGCAGCTAGTCCTAACTATGGCTACACCTTC. Encoded protein: CASSQKNRAASPNYGYTF.

The genes are TRBV7-9 and TRBJ1-5; TRBD1 is a possible D gene (5 bases). Germline V lookup: CDR1 SEHNR, CDR2 FQNEAQ (reference sequence). The V gene lost 5 bases and the J gene lost 5 bases, with 16 bases spanning the gap. The CDR3 spans 15 residues. CDR3 coding DNA: TGTGCCAGCAGCGCCGGGGCTTTGGGAGATCAGCCCCAGCATTTT. Translation: CASSAGALGDQPQHF.

This clone has just one count. CDR3 bases: TGTGCCAGCAGTGAAGGACAGTTCCTAAATAGCAATCAGCCCCAGCATTTT. It codes for CASSEGQFLNSNQPQHF. This chain uses TRBV6-1 with TRBJ1-5, with D possibly matching TRBD1 (5 bases). The V end lost 1 base, the J end lost 0 bases, and 13 bases lay between the germline ends. Germline values: CDR1 MNHNS, CDR2 SASEGT. This CDR3 contains 17 residues.

The J gene is TRBJ2-5, the V gene TRBV11-2; D is unclear. The germline V gene encodes CDR1 SGHAT and CDR2 FQNNGV. The ends were cut back, 2 bases at V and 4 bases at J, with 11 bases in the middle. The CDR3 is 14 residues long. CDR3 amino acids: CASSLLRAVETQYF. CDR3 nucleotide sequence: TGTGCCAGCAGCTTACTGCGTGCGGTAGAGACCCAGTACTTC.

The chain recombines TRBV16 with TRBJ1-2; 9 bases align to TRBD1. Germline CDR1 reads KGHSY; CDR2 reads FQNENV. The trim removed 2 bases at V and 7 bases at J, leaving 2 bases unmatched. CDR3 length equals 13 residues. Here the CDR3 reads CASSQRTGVGYTF. CDR3 in DNA: TGTGCCAGCAGCCAACGGACAGGGGTTGGCTACACCTTC.

V and J are TRBV6-1 and TRBJ2-7; D not certain. The CDR3 length is 12 residues. Germline V gives CDR1 MNHNS, CDR2 SASEGT. Trimming removed 1 base at V and 3 bases at J, with 4 bases between. The CDR3 reads CASSEEGYEQYF. CDR3 bases: TGTGCCAGCAGTGAAGAGGGCTACGAGCAGTACTTC.

The chain combines TRBV7-9 with TRBJ2-3, with TRBD2 matching 7 bases. Germline V lookup: CDR1 SEHNR, CDR2 FQNEAQ (reference sequence). V gave up 6 bases and J gave up 5 bases; unmatched junction bases: 5. The CDR3 extends over 13 amino acids. The CDR3 is CASRDWGGDTQYF. CDR3 nucleotides: TGTGCCAGCAGAGACTGGGGGGGAGATACGCAGTATTTT.

The rearrangement uses TRBV5-1 and TRBJ1-2, with 7 bases identical to TRBD1. Unmatched junction bases numbered 11, after V lost 4 bases and J lost 5 bases. Germline assignment: CDR1 SGHRS and CDR2 YFSETQ. The CDR3 has 15 amino acids. CDR3 in DNA: TGCGCCAGCAGCAAATCCGGGACAGAATTTTATGGCTACACCTTC. Residues: CASSKSGTEFYGYTF.